Below are 26 T cell receptor beta chains sequenced from a single sample in a study of monozygotic twins with inflammatory bowel disease. TCRdb re-called the 5' RACE reads; every CDR3 protein appears as one record, without DNA. This sample's table reports about 420,000 distinct CDR3 sequences. The sample comprised blood. Every receptor here comes from a human donor with ulcerative colitis or Crohn's disease, or a healthy co-twin of an affected twin (not recorded which).

The chain couples TRBV4-1 to TRBJ2-1; TCRdb returns TRBD2, unconfirmable since there is no DNA. This CDR3 has 15 residues. Germline loops: CDR1 MGHRA, CDR2 YSYEKL. CDR3 sequence reads: CASSLEGIGDNEQFF.

V usage is TRBV5-1 and J usage is TRBJ1-2; the D gene TCRdb calls, TRBD1, cannot be checked with no DNA. CDR1 and CDR2 from the germline V gene are SGHRS and YFSETQ. CDR3 length: 14 residues. The CDR3 reads CASSGGQPNYGYTF.

This chain connects TRBV11-2 to TRBJ1-6. The CDR3 is 15 amino acids. The germline CDR1 and CDR2 sequences are SGHAT and FQNNGV. The CDR3 protein is CASSSGLMYNSPLHF.

The genes are TRBV4-2 and TRBJ2-2; TCRdb picks TRBD2, but there is no DNA to check that call. CDR1 LGHNA and CDR2 YNFKEQ come from the germline V gene. The CDR3 is 18 residues long. CDR3: CASSPQAGGPANTGELFF.

The chain employs TRBV5-4 and TRBJ2-7; TCRdb returns TRBD1, unconfirmable since there is no DNA. Germline CDR1 is SGHNT and CDR2 is YYREEE (reference sequence). There are 13 residues in the CDR3. Here the CDR3 reads CASSGTASYEQYF.

V gene TRBV19 combines with J gene TRBJ2-1; the TRBD2 assignment by TCRdb is unverifiable without DNA. From germline, CDR1 is LNHDA and CDR2 SQIVND (reference sequence). The CDR3 has 17 residues. The CDR3 is CASMGPRRGGSANEQFF.

This chain connects TRBV9 to TRBJ2-1; the D call of TRBD1 rests on TCRdb alone, since no DNA is present to check it. The CDR3 has 14 residues. Per the germline V gene, CDR1 is SGDLS and CDR2 is YYNGEE. CDR3 protein: CASSVSGTRNEQFF.

The chain combines TRBV3-1 with TRBJ2-1; TCRdb proposes TRBD2, but this gene call is untestable without DNA. This CDR3 has 16 residues. In germline, CDR1 is LGHDT, CDR2 YNNKEL (reference sequence). The CDR3 region is CASSQAAGGPTREQFF.

The chain is built from TRBV20-1 and TRBJ2-5; the D gene TCRdb calls, TRBD2, cannot be checked with no DNA. This CDR3 spans 17 amino acids. The V gene's germline CDR1 is DFQATT and CDR2 SNEGSKA (reference sequence). The CDR3 here is CSAVLGSGLAGGETQYF.

The J gene is TRBJ1-2, the V gene TRBV11-2; TCRdb's D gene call, TRBD1, goes unchecked for lack of DNA. Germline V gives CDR1 SGHAT, CDR2 FQNNGV. The CDR3 has 15 residues. This CDR3 is CASSLRTGLNYGYTF.

The chain employs TRBV12-3 or TRBV12-4 and TRBJ1-1; TCRdb gives TRBD1 as the D gene, but with no DNA this cannot be confirmed. This CDR3 contains 15 residues. The CDR3 here is CASSLGTGGYTEAFF.

The gene calls are TRBV6-5 and TRBJ2-7; TCRdb reports TRBD2, a call that lacks DNA to check it against. Germline CDR1 and CDR2: MNHEY and SVGAGI. The CDR3 extends over 16 amino acids. CDR3 protein: CASSRPLLREGVEQYF.

This rearrangement joins TRBV2 to TRBJ1-2; absent DNA, TCRdb's TRBD1 call cannot be checked. This CDR3 is 12 amino acids long. CDR1 is SNHLY and CDR2 is FYNNEI in the germline V gene. This CDR3 is CASNTGGYGYTF.

This chain uses TRBV18 with TRBJ1-1; as DNA is missing, the TRBD1 call by TCRdb cannot be tested. Germline V gives CDR1 KGHSH, CDR2 LQKENI. The CDR3 has 17 residues. The CDR3 sequence: CASSPRDRGPFSTEAFF.

The rearrangement links TRBV6-6 to TRBJ1-2; TCRdb designates TRBD1, a call that cannot be tested without DNA. This CDR3 comprises 14 residues. The germline CDR1 and CDR2 sequences are MNHNY and SVGAGI (reference sequence). The CDR3 loop is CASSQGQSSYGYTF.

This chain uses TRBV5-4 with TRBJ1-1; TCRdb outputs TRBD1, but without DNA this stays unchecked. Germline CDR1 and CDR2: SGHNT and YYREEE (reference sequence). The CDR3 contains 15 residues. The CDR3 loop is CASRGRIRGDTEAFF.

V gene TRBV6-2 or TRBV6-3 combines with J gene TRBJ2-1; TCRdb selects TRBD2, and the lack of DNA leaves this call unchecked. The CDR3 covers 15 residues. Germline V lookup: CDR1 MNHEY, CDR2 SVGEGT. The CDR3: CAAKGTSGIENEQFF.

The chain is built from TRBV20-1 and TRBJ2-1; the TRBD2 assignment by TCRdb is unverifiable without DNA. From germline, CDR1 is DFQATT and CDR2 SNEGSKA (reference sequence). The CDR3 is 14 residues long. The CDR3 sequence: CSAPLAGGDNEQFF.

The V gene is TRBV12-3 or TRBV12-4, the J gene TRBJ2-2; checking the TCRdb D call of TRBD2 is not possible without DNA. This CDR3 comprises 13 residues. The CDR3 region is CASGGTTTGELFF.

V usage is TRBV20-1 and J usage is TRBJ2-2. This CDR3 is 14 amino acids long. Germline values: CDR1 DFQATT, CDR2 SNEGSKA (reference sequence). The CDR3: CSARDADMPGELFF.

The J gene is TRBJ1-1, the V gene TRBV6-5. Germline V CDR1 and CDR2: MNHEY, SVGAGI. There are 13 residues in the CDR3. The CDR3 sequence: CASRPNRNTEAFF.

The chain employs TRBV12-3 or TRBV12-4 and TRBJ2-1; with no DNA, the TCRdb D assignment of TRBD1 cannot be verified. This CDR3 contains 14 residues. CDR3 loop: CASTKGQRDNEQFF.

CDR3 loop: CASSLSGGVGELFF. The genes are TRBV7-2 and TRBJ2-2; as DNA is missing, the TRBD1 call by TCRdb cannot be tested. Germline V gives CDR1 SGHTA, CDR2 FQGNSA. The CDR3 runs to 14 residues.

The genes are TRBV30 and TRBJ2-7. The CDR3 has 12 residues. Germline CDR1 reads GTSNPN; CDR2 reads SVGIG (reference sequence). This CDR3 is CAWSVLQYEQYF.

The chain has TRBV2 and TRBJ2-5; TCRdb reports TRBD1, a call that lacks DNA to check it against. The CDR3 loop spans 15 amino acids. Germline V gene lookup returns CDR1 SNHLY and CDR2 FYNNEI. The CDR3 here is CASKPYSEWGGAQYF. The whole variable domain, remainder taken from reference TRBV2 and TRBJ2-5, is EPEVTQTPSHQVTQMGQEVILRCVPISNHLYFYWYRQILGQKVEFLVSFYNNEISEKSEIFDDQFSVERPDGSNFTLKIRSTKLEDSAMYFCASKPYSEWGGAQYFGPGTRLLVL.

The chain recombines TRBV6-5 with TRBJ1-5; lacking DNA, the TRBD1 call made by TCRdb goes unchecked. The CDR3 has 16 residues. Looked up from germline, CDR1 is MNHEY and CDR2 is SVGAGI. This CDR3 is CASSYSYRDTNQPQHF.